These 8 T cell receptor beta chains were all obtained from the same sample, sequenced in a study of T-cell reconstitution after alpha-beta-depleted transplantation in children. TCRbeta library construction was performed incorporating unique molecular identifiers. TCRdb reprocessed the PCR reads with MiXCR, giving one entry per CDR3 protein. The table records 40,000 to 55,000 distinct CDR3 sequences, 9.2% of them present only once. The starting material was PBMCs, mostly from graft donor cells, obtained 60 days after TCRalphabeta/CD19-depleted stem cell transplant. All receptors come from a male patient aged 2-10 years who had a stem cell transplant for chronic granulomatous disease, so the T cells may come from the graft donor.

This clonotype was counted ten times or more. The chain recombines TRBV5-1 with TRBJ2-3; weak D call: TRBD2 (5 bases). The V gene's germline CDR1 is SGHRS and CDR2 YFSETQ. V dropped 3 bases and J dropped 4 bases, with 9 bases sitting between them. The CDR3 is made up of 13 amino acids. The CDR3 sequence: CASSSQRADTQYF. In DNA, the CDR3 is TGCGCCAGCAGCTCCCAGAGGGCAGATACGCAGTATTTT.

This clonotype was detected only a few times. The chain joins TRBV7-6 to TRBJ2-7; D is perhaps TRBD1 (5 bases). The CDR3 consists of 15 residues. Trimming shortened V by 1 base and J by 2 bases, and 12 bases separated the two germline ends. CDR1 SGHVS and CDR2 FNYEAQ come from the germline V gene. The CDR3 bases are TGTGCCAGCAGCTTAGGAAGGGGCCCAACCTACGAGCAGTACTTC. It specifies CASSLGRGPTYEQYF. The whole variable domain, filled in from reference TRBV7-6 and TRBJ2-7, reads GAGVSQSPRYKVTKRGQDVALRCDPISGHVSLYWYRQALGQGPEFLTYFNYEAQQDKSGLPNDRFSAERPEGSISTLTIQRTEQRDSAMYRCASSLGRGPTYEQYFGPGTRLTVT.

This clonotype has only a few counts. Because the CDR3's place on the DNA is in doubt, the DNA is left out and the CDR3 is given as listed by TCRdb. The chain is built from TRBV11-2 and TRBJ2-2; the table's D call, TRBD1, has no DNA check behind it. Including both end residues, the CDR3 is 15 amino acids long. Germline V gene lookup returns CDR1 SGHAT and CDR2 FQNNGV. The CDR3 loop reads CASSLGGGAGELFFF.

This clonotype was picked up many times. The rearrangement joins TRBV6-2 or TRBV6-3 to TRBJ2-7; 8 bases fit TRBD1. CDR3 size: 14 residues. Germline V lookup: CDR1 MNHEY, CDR2 SVGEGT. V was clipped by 7 bases and J by 3 bases; unmatched bases: 8. The CDR3 DNA follows: TGTGCCAGCACCGAAATAGGACAGGGCTACGAGCAGTACTTC. Translating it yields CASTEIGQGYEQYF.

This clonotype was seen only a few times. The chain has TRBV20-1 and TRBJ1-6, with D possibly TRBD1 on 5 matching bases. Germline V gene lookup returns CDR1 DFQATT and CDR2 SNEGSKA (reference sequence). The V end lost 3 bases, the J end lost 10 bases, and 16 bases lay between the germline ends. The CDR3 totals 14 residues. CDR3 sequence (DNA): TGCAGTGCTAGCCAAGATTCGGGGGGATCACCCCTCCACTTT. Protein: CSASQDSGGSPLHF.

The rearrangement joins TRBV12-3 or TRBV12-4 to TRBJ1-4; perhaps TRBD1 as D (6 bases). The CDR3 sequence is 13 residues long. V was trimmed by 3 bases and J by 8 bases, leaving 10 bases between them. The CDR3 region is CASSFRGREKLFF. For the CDR3, the DNA is TGTGCCAGCAGTTTCAGGGGCCGAGAAAAACTGTTTTTT.

This clonotype was counted many times. The chain is built from TRBV20-1 and TRBJ1-5; 9 nucleotides line up with TRBD1. Germline V gives CDR1 DFQATT, CDR2 SNEGSKA (reference sequence). Losses at the gene ends were 3 bases for V and 1 base for J; bases not matched to a gene: 7. This CDR3 has 16 residues. CDR3 residues: CSASAYGQGSNQPQHF. The CDR3, as DNA: TGCAGTGCTAGCGCGTACGGACAGGGGAGCAATCAGCCCCAGCATTTT.

The gene calls are TRBV30 and TRBJ2-7; D is unresolved. CDR3 length equals 13 residues. Germline V CDR1 and CDR2: GTSNPN, SVGIG (reference sequence). Trimming left V 2 bases short and J 0 bases short, with 8 bases between. CDR3 nucleotides: TGTGCCTGGAGTACCTACAGCTCCTACGAGCAGTACTTC. It translates to CAWSTYSSYEQYF.